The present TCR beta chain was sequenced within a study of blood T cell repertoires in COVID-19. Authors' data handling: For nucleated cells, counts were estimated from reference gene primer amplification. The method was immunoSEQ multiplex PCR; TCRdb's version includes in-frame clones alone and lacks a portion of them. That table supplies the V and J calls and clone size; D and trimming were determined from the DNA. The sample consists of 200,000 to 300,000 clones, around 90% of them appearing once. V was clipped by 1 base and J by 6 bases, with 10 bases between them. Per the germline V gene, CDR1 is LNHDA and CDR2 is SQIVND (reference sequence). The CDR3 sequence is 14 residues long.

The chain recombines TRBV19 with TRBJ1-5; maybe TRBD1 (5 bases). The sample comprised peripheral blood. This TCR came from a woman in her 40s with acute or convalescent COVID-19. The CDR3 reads CASSIADGGQPQHF. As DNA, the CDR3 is TGTGCCAGTAGTATAGCCGACGGGGGTCAGCCCCAGCATTTT.